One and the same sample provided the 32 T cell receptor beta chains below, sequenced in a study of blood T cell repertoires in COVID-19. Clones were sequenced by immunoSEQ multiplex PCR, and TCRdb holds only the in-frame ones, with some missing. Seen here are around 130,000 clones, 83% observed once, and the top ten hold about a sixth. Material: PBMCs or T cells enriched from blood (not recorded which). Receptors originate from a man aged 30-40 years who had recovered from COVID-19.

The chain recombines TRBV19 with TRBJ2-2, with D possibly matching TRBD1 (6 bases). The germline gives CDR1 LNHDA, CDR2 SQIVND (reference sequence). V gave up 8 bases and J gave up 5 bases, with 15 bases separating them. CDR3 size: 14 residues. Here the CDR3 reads CASEWTVRTGELFF. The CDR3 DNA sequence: TGTGCCAGTGAATGGACAGTGAGGACCGGGGAGCTGTTTTTT. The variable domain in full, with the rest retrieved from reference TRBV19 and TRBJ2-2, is DGGITQSPKYLFRKEGQNVTLSCEQNLNHDAMYWYRQDPGQGLRLIYYSQIVNDFQKGDIAEGYSVSREKKESFPLTVTSAQKNPTAFYLCASEWTVRTGELFFGEGSRLTVL.

This CDR3 is CAISESGGQGANTEAFF. CDR3 bases: TGTGCCATCAGTGAGTCGGGTGGACAGGGGGCGAACACTGAAGCTTTCTTT. The chain recombines TRBV10-3 with TRBJ1-1, with 11 bases matching TRBD1. The germline V gene encodes CDR1 ENHRY and CDR2 SYGVKD. V trimming: 0 bases; J trimming: 1 base; junction bases outside the gene matches: 4. There are 17 residues in the CDR3.

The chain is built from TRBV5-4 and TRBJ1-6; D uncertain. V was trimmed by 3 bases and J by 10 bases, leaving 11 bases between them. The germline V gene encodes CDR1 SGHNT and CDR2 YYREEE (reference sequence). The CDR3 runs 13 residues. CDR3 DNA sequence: TGTGCCAGCAGCTCGGGGAATGGCTCACCCCTCCACTTT. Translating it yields CASSSGNGSPLHF.

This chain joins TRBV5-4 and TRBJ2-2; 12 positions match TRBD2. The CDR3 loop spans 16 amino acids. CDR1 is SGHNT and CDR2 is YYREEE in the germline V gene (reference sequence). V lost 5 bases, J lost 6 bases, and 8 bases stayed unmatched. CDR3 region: CASSILAGGFPGELFF. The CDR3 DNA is TGTGCCAGCAGTATACTAGCGGGAGGTTTTCCCGGGGAGCTGTTTTTT.

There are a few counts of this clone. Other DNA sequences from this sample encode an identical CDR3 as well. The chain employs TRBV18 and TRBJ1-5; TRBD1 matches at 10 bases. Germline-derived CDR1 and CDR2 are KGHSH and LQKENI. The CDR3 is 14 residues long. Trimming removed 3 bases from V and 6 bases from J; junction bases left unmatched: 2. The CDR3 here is CASSPGQGVQPQHF. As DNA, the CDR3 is TGTGCCAGCTCACCTGGACAGGGGGTTCAGCCCCAGCATTTT.

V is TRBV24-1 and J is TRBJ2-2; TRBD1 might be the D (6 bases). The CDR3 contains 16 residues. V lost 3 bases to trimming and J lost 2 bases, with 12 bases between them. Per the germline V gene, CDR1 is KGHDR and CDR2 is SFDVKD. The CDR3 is CATSDPYRANTGELFF. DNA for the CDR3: TGTGCCACCAGTGATCCGTACAGGGCAAACACCGGGGAGCTGTTTTTT.

CDR3 coding DNA: TGTGCCAGTAGTATAGGATGGGCCCGACAGGGCAGGGATACTGAAGCTTTCTTT. It translates to CASSIGWARQGRDTEAFF. The J gene is TRBJ1-1, the V gene TRBV19, with 7 bases matching TRBD1. Germline V gives CDR1 LNHDA, CDR2 SQIVND (reference sequence). Trimming at V came to 1 base and at J to 5 bases, leaving 16 bases not matched to a gene. The CDR3 spans 18 residues.

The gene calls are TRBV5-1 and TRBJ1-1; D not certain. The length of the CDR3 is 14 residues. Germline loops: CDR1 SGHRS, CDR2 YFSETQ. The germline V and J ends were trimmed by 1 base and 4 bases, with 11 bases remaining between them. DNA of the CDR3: TGCGCCAGCAGCTTGCAGTGGGGAGGCACTGAAGCTTTCTTT. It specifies CASSLQWGGTEAFF.

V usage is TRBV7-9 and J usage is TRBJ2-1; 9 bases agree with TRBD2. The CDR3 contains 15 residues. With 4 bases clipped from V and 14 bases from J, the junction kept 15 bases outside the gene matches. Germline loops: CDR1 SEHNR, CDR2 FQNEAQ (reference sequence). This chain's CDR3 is CASSSASGALHLEFF. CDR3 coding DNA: TGTGCCAGCAGCTCCGCTAGCGGGGCCTTACATTTGGAGTTCTTC.

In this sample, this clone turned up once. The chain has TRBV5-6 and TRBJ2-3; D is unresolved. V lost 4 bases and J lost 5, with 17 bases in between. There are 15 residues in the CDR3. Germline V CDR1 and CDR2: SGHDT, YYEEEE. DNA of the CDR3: TGTGCCAGCAGCGCGGCCGATAGTAGTTTAGATACGCAGTATTTT. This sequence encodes CASSAADSSLDTQYF.

CDR3 region: CATEEGTGNYGYTF. Here the CDR3 DNA reads TGTGCCACCGAGGAAGGGACTGGGAACTATGGCTACACCTTC. This chain links TRBV28 with TRBJ1-2, with a possible D match to TRBD1 (5 bases). The CDR3 is 14 amino acids. CDR1 is MDHEN, CDR2 SYDVKM, per germline. V shed 10 bases and J shed 2 bases, with 17 bases lying between them.

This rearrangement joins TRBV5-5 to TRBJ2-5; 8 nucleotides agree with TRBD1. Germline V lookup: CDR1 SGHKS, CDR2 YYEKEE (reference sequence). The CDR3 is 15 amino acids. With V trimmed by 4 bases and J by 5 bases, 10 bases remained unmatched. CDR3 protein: CASSLYQGAGETQYF. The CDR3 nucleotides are TGTGCCAGCAGCCTTTATCAGGGGGCAGGGGAGACCCAGTACTTC.

The CDR3 reads CASSNQGEFRSEAFF. The CDR3 nucleotides read TGTGCCAGTAGTAACCAGGGGGAGTTTCGGTCTGAAGCTTTCTTT. V gene TRBV19 combines with J gene TRBJ1-1, with TRBD1 matching over 7 bases. The CDR3 runs 15 residues. Looked up from germline, CDR1 is LNHDA and CDR2 is SQIVND (reference sequence). Trimming removed 4 bases from V and 6 bases from J; junction bases left unmatched: 11.

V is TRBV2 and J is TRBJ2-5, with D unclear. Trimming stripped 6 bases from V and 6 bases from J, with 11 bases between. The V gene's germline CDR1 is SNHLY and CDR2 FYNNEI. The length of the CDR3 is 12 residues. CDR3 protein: CASRRSEKTQYF. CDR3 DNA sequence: TGTGCCAGCAGACGGTCCGAGAAGACCCAGTACTTC.

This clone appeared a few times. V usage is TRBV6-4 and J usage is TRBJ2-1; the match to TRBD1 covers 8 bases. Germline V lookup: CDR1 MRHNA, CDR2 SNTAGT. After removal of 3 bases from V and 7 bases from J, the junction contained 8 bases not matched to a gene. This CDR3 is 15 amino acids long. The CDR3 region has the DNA TGTGCCAGCAGTGAAGACAGGGGTGGTGGAAATGAGCAGTTCTTC. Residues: CASSEDRGGGNEQFF.

The DNA for the CDR3 is TGTGCCAGCTCAGAAACGGAGAACTATGGCTACACCTTC. Protein: CASSETENYGYTF. The chain carries TRBV18 and TRBJ1-2, with D unclear. Germline CDR1 is KGHSH and CDR2 is LQKENI. V was cut by 5 bases and J by 2 bases, with 9 bases left in between. The length of the CDR3 is 13 residues.

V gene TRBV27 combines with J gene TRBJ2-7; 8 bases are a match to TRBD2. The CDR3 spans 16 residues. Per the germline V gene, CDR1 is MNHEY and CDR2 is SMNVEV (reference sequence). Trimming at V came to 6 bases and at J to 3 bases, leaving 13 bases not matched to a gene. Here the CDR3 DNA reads TGTGCCAGCAGCCCCGCATTCGGGGGGGGCTTCTACGAGCAGTACTTC. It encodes CASSPAFGGGFYEQYF.

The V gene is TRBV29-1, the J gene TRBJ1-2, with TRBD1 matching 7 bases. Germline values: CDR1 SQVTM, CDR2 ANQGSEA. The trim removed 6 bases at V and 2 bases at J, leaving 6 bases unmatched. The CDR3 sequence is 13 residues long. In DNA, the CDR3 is TGCAGCGTAGCAGGGGGACAGAACTATGGCTACACCTTC. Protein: CSVAGGQNYGYTF.

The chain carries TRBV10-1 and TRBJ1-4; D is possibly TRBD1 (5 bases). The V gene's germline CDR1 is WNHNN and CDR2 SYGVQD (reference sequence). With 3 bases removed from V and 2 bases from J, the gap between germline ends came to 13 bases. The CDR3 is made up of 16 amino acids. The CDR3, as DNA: TGCGCCAGCAGTGATTCCTCGGGGGGGACTAATGAAAAACTGTTTTTT. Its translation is CASSDSSGGTNEKLFF.

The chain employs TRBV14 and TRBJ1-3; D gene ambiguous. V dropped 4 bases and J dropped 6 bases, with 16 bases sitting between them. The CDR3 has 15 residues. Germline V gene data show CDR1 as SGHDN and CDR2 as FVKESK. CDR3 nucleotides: TGTGCCAGCAGCCCCGATTCAGGATTAGTAAACACCATATATTTT. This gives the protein CASSPDSGLVNTIYF.

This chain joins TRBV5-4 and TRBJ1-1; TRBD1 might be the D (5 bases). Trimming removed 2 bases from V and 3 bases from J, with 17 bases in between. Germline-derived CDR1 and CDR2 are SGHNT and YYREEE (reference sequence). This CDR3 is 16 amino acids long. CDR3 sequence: CASSFLGRGDDTEAFF. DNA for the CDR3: TGTGCCAGCAGCTTTCTGGGGCGCGGAGACGACACTGAAGCTTTCTTT.

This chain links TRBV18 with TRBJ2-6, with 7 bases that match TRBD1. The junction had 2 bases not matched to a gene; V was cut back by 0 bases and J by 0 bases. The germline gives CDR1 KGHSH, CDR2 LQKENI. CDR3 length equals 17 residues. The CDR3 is CASSPPGQISGANVLTF. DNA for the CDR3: TGTGCCAGCTCACCACCGGGACAGATCTCTGGGGCCAACGTCCTGACTTTC.

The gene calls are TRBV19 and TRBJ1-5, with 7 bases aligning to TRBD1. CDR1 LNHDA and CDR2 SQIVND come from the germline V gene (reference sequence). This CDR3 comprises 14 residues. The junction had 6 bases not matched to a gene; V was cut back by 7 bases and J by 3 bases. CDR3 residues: CASTPTGNNQPQHF. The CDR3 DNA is TGTGCCAGTACTCCGACAGGGAACAATCAGCCCCAGCATTTT.

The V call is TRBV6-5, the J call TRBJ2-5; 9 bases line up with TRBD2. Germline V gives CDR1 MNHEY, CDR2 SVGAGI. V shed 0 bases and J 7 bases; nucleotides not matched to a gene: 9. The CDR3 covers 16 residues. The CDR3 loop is CASSYSNPRGGVTQYF. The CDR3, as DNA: TGTGCCAGCAGTTACTCGAATCCGCGGGGGGGCGTGACCCAGTACTTC.

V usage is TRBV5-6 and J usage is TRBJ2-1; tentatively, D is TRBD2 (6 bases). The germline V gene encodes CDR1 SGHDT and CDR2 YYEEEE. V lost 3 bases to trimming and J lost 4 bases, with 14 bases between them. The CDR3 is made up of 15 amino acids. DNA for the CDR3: TGTGCCAGCAGCTATCCAGACGGGGGTTACAATGAGCAGTTCTTC. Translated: CASSYPDGGYNEQFF. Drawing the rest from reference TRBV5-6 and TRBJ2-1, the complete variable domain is DAGVTQSPTHLIKTRGQQVTLRCSPKSGHDTVSWYQQALGQGPQFIFQYYEEEERQRGNFPDRFSGHQFPNYSSELNVNALLLGDSALYLCASSYPDGGYNEQFFGPGTRLTVL.

The CDR3 reads CASSYTGSLANEKLFF. CDR3 nucleotides: TGTGCCAGCAGTTACACAGGGTCTTTGGCTAATGAAAAACTGTTTTTT. The chain is built from TRBV6-5 and TRBJ1-4; D is perhaps TRBD1 (6 bases). The germline V gene has CDR1 MNHEY and CDR2 SVGAGI. V lost 2 bases and J lost 3, with 13 bases in between. This CDR3 comprises 16 residues.

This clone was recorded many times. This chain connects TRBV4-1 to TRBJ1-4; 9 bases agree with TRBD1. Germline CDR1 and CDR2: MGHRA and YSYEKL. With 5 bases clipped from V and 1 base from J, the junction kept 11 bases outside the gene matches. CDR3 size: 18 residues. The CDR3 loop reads CASSKGQGFGGTNEKLFF. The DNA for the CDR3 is TGCGCCAGCAGCAAAGGACAGGGGTTTGGGGGAACTAATGAAAAACTGTTTTTT.

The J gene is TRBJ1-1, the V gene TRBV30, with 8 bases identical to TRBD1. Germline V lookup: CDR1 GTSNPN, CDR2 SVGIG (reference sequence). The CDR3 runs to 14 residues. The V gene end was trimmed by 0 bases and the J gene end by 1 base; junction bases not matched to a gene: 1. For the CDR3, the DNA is TGTGCCTGGAGTGTACAGGGGGGGAACACTGAAGCTTTCTTT. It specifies CAWSVQGGNTEAFF.

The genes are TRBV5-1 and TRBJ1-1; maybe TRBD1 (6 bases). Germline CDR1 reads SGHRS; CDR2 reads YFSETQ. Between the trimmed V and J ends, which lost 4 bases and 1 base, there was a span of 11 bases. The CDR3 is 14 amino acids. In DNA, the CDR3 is TGCGCCAGCAGCGCCAGGACAGCGAACACTGAAGCTTTCTTT. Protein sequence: CASSARTANTEAFF.

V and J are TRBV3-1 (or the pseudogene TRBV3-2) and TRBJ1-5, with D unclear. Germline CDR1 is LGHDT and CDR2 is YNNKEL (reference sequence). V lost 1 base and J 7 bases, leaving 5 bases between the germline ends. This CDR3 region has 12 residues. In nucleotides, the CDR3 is TGTGCCAGCAGCCAAGTGGGCCAGCCCCAGCATTTT. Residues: CASSQVGQPQHF.

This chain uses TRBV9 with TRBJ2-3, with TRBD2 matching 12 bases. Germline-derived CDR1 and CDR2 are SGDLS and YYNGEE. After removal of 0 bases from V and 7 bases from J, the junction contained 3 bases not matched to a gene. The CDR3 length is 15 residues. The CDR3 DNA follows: TGTGCCAGCAGCGTAGGGACTAGCGGGACCTATACGCAGTATTTT. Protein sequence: CASSVGTSGTYTQYF.

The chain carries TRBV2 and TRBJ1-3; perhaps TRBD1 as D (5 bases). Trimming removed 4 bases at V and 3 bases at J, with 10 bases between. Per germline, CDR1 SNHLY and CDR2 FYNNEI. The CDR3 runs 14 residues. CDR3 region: CASSVPRDGNTIYF. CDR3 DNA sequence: TGTGCCAGCAGTGTTCCCAGGGATGGAAACACCATATATTTT.